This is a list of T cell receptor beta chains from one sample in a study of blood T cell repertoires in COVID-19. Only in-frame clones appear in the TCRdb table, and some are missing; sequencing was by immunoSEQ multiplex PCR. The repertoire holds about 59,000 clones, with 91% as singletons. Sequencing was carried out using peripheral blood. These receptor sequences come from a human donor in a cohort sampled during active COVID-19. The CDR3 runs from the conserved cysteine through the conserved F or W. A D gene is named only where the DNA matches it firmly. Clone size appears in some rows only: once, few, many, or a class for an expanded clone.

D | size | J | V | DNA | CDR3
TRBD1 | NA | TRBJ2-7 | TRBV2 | TGTGCCAGCAGTCCACAGGGGCGAGCTTTCTACGAGCAGTACTTC | CASSPQGRAFYEQYF
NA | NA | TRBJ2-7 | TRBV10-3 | TGTGCCATCAGTGAGGTCGGCCCGCGGTTCTTC | CAISEVGPRFF
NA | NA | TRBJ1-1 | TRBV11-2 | TGTGCCAGCAGCTTAGAGTCCCTCACTTCCACTGAAGCTTTCTTT | CASSLESLTSTEAFF
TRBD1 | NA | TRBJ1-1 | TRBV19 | TGTGCCAGTAGTGCCCACGGACAGGGAGGGGTGGCTTTCTTT | CASSAHGQGGVAFF
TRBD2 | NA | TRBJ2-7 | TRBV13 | TGTGCCAGCAGCTTAGTGCGGGGGAGGTCCTACGAGCAGTACTTC | CASSLVRGRSYEQYF
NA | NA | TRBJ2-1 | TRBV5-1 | TGCGCCAGCAGCTTTAGCGGAGGAAATGAGCAGTTCTTC | CASSFSGGNEQFF
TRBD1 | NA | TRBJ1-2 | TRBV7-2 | TGTGCCAGCAGCTCGCCAATACAGGGGTTTCTTGGCTACACCTTC | CASSSPIQGFLGYTF
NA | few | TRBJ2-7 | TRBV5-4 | TGTGCCAGCAGCGACAGCCCCTACGAGCAGTACTTC | CASSDSPYEQYF
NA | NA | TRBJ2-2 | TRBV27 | TGTGCCAGCAGTTCAGGTCAGAGAAACACCGGGGAGCTGTTTTTT | CASSSGQRNTGELFF
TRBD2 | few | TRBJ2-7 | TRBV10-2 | TGCGCCAGTAGTCCTAGCGGGAGCAGCTACGAGCAGTACTTC | CASSPSGSSYEQYF
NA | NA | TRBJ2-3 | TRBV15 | TGTGCCACCAGCCTCCGGACTACCGCGGTCTCAGATACGCAGTATTTT | CATSLRTTAVSDTQYF
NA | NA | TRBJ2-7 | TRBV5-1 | TGCGCCAGCAGCTCGGCCGTTACAGGGAATCCCTACGTCGCAGGGAATCCCTACGAGCAGTACTTC | CASSSAVTGNPYVAGNPYEQYF
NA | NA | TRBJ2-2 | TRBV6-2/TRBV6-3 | TGTGCCAGCAGTTTCGGGGACACCGGGGAGCTGTTTTTT | CASSFGDTGELFF
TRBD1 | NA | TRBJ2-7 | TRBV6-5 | TGTGCCAGCAGTCAGGACAGGGGAGGCTACGAGCAGTACTTC | CASSQDRGGYEQYF
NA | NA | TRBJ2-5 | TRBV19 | TGTGCCAGTAGTACACTTTCTGCAGGGTGGGAGACCCAGTACTTC | CASSTLSAGWETQYF
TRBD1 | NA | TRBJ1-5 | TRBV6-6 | TGTGCCAGCAGTTACTTTGGGACAGGGAGGAATCAGCCCCAGCATTTT | CASSYFGTGRNQPQHF
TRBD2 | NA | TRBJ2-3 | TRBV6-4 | TGTGCCAGCAGTACTAGCGGGGGGGCAGATACGCAGTATTTT | CASSTSGGADTQYF
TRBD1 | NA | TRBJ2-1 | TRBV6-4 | TGTGCCAGCAGTGACACAGGGGTTATGAACAATGAGCAGTTCTTC | CASSDTGVMNNEQFF
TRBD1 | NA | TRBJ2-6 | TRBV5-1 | TGCGCCAGCAGCTTAGCAACAGGGGACTCTGGGGCCAACGTCCTGACTTTC | CASSLATGDSGANVLTF
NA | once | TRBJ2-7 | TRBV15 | TGTGCCACCAGCAGAGTGACAGGAATCTACGAGCAGTACTTC | CATSRVTGIYEQYF
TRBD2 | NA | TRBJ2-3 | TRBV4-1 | TGCGCCAGTCAGACGGGGGGGCCCGCAGATACGCAGTATTTT | CASQTGGPADTQYF
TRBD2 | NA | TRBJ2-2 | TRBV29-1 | TGCAGCTCACGGACTAGCGACTACACCGGGGAGCTGTTTTTT | CSSRTSDYTGELFF
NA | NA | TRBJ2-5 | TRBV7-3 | TGTGCCAGCAGCGGGGCCGGGGAGACCCAGTACTTC | CASSGAGETQYF
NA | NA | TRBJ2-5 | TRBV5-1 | TGCGCCAGCAGCCGCGCGGGGTTAGCGGAAGAGACCCAGTACTTC | CASSRAGLAEETQYF
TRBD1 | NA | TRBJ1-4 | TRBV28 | TGTGCCAGCCGCGACAGGGCCTGGGGTATGGAAAAACTGTTTTTT | CASRDRAWGMEKLFF
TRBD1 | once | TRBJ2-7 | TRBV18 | TGTGCCAGCTCTCCTACCGACAGGGCCGAGCAGTACTTC | CASSPTDRAEQYF
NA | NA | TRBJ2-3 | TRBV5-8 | TGTGCCAGCAGCTTGCGCAGGGCGAGCACAGATACGCAGTATTTT | CASSLRRASTDTQYF
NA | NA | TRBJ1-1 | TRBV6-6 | TGTGCCAGCAGTTCAACAGGTTACACTGAAGCTTTCTTT | CASSSTGYTEAFF
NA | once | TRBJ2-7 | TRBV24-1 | TGTGCCACCAGTGACCCCCCCGGGGACGAGCAGTACTTC | CATSDPPGDEQYF
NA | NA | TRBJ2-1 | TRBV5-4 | TGTGCCAGCAGCTGGGGGGGGGCCTATGCCTACAATGAGCAGTTCTTC | CASSWGGAYAYNEQFF
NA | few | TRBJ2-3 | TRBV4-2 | TGTGCCAGCAGCCAAGTACCGGGGGGCCAAGATACGCAGTATTTT | CASSQVPGGQDTQYF
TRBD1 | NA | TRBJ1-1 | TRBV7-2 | TGTGCCAGCAGCTTAGTAGGACAGGGCTACACTGAAGCTTTCTTT | CASSLVGQGYTEAFF
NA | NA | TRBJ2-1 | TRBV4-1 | TGCGCCAGCAGCCAAGTTTCCAGGGGGGTCTACAATGAGCAGTTCTTC | CASSQVSRGVYNEQFF
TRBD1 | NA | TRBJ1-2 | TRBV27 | TGTGCCAGCAGTCGGACAGGTGGGGTCCTTGTGGGTGGCTACACCTTC | CASSRTGGVLVGGYTF
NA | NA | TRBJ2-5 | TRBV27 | TGTGCCAGCAGTGAGTTCGCTCAAGAGACCCAGTACTTC | CASSEFAQETQYF
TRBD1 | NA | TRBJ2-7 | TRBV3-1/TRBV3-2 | TGTGCCAGCAGCCAAGGAACAGGGGGCAGTAGACCCTACGAGCAGTACTTC | CASSQGTGGSRPYEQYF
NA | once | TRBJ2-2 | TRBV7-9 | TGTGCCAGCAGCTTTTTTGGAGTTGGCACCGGGGAGCTGTTTTTT | CASSFFGVGTGELFF
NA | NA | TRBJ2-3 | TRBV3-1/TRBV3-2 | TGTGCCAGCAGCCCGAGCCTAGCCGAGACAGATACGCAGTATTTT | CASSPSLAETDTQYF
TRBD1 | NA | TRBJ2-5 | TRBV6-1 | TGTGCCAGCAGTGTGTATGGGACAGGGGTCTGGGAGACCCAGTACTTC | CASSVYGTGVWETQYF
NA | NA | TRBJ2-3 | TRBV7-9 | TGTGCCAGCAGCGGTACAGGGAGCACAGATACGCAGTATTTT | CASSGTGSTDTQYF
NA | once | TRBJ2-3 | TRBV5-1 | TGCGCCAGCAGCTTACCATCCCCGGGAGATACGCAGTATTTT | CASSLPSPGDTQYF
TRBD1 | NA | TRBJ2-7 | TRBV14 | TGTGCCAGCAGCCAAGAAATACAGGGGGACGAGCAGTACTTC | CASSQEIQGDEQYF
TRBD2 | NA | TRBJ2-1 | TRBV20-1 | TGCAGTGCTAGTATCCGGGCGGGAGGCACCTACAATGAGCAGTTCTTC | CSASIRAGGTYNEQFF
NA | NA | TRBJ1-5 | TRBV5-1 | TGCGCCAGCAGGGCCGGGACAAATAGCAATCAGCCCCAGCATTTT | CASRAGTNSNQPQHF
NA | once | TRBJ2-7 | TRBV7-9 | TGTGCCAGCAGCACCTACCCACGGGCCTACGAGCAGTACTTC | CASSTYPRAYEQYF
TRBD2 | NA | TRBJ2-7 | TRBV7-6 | TGTGCCAGCAGCCCGAGGGGAGGGAGGTTCTCCTACGAGCAGTACTTC | CASSPRGGRFSYEQYF
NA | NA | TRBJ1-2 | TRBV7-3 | TGTGCCAGCAGCTTAGGCATACCCTATGGCTACACCTTC | CASSLGIPYGYTF
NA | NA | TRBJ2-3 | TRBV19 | TGTGCCAGTAGACCCTACAGTGCAGATACGCAGTATTTT | CASRPYSADTQYF
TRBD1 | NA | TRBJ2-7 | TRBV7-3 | TGTGCCAGCAGCCAACGGCCCCGGACAGGAGACACCTACGAGCAGTACTTC | CASSQRPRTGDTYEQYF
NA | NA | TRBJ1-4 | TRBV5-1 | TGCGCCAGCAGCTTGAACCTAGGGGGGGGAACTAATGAAAAACTGTTTTTT | CASSLNLGGGTNEKLFF
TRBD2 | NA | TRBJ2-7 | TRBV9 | TGTGCCAGCAGCGGTGGACTAGCAGGAGACTACGAGCAGTACTTC | CASSGGLAGDYEQYF
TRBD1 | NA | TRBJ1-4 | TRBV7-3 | TGTGCCAGCAGCGCGCGACAGGGGAATGCAACTAATGAAAAACTGTTTTTT | CASSARQGNATNEKLFF
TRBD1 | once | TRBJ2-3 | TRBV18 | TGTGCCAGCTCACCGGGACAGGGGCCAGATACGCAGTATTTT | CASSPGQGPDTQYF
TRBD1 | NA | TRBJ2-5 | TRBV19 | TGTGCCAGTACAAGCTGGGGACAGGGTGGAGAGACCCAGTACTTC | CASTSWGQGGETQYF
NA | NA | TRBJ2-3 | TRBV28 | TGTGCCAGCAGTTTCCGAGCCCTCACAGATACGCAGTATTTT | CASSFRALTDTQYF